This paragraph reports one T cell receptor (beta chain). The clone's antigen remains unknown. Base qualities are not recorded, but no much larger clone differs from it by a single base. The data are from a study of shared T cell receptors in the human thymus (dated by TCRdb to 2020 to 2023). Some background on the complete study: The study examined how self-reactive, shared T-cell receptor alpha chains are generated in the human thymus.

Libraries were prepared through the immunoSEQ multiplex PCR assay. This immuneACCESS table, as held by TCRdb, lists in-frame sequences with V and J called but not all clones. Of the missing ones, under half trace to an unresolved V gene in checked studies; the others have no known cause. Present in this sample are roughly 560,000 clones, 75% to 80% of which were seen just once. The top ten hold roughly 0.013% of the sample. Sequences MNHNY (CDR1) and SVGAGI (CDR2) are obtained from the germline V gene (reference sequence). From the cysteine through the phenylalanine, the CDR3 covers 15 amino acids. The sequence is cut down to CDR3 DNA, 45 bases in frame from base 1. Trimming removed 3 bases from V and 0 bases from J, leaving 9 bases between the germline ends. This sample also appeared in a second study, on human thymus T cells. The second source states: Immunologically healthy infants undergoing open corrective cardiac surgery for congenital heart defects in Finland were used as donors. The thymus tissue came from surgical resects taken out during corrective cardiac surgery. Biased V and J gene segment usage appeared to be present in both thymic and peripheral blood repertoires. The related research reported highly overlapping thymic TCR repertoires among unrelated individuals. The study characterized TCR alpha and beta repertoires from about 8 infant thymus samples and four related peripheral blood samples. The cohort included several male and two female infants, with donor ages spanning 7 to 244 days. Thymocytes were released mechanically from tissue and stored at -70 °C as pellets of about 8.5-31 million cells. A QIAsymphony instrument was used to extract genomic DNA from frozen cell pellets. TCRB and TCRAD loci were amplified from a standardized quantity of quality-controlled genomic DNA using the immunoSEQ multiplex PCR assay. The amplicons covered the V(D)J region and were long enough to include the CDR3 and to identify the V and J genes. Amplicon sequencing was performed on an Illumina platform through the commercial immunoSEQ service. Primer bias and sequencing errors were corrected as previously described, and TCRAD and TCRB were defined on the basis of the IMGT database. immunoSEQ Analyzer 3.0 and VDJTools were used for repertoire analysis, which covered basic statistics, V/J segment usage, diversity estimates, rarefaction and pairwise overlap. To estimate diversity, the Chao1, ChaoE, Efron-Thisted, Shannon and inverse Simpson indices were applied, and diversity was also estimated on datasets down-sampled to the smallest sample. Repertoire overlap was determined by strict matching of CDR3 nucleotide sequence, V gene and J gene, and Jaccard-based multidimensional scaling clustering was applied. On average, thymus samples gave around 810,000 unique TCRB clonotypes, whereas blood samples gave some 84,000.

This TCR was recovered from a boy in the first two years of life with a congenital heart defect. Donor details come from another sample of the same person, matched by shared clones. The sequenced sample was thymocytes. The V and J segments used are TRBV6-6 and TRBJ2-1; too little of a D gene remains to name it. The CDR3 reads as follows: CASSYKARSYNEQFF. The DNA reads TGTGCCAGCAGTTATAAAGCCCGCTCCTACAATGAGCAGTTCTTC.